This T cell receptor beta chain was recorded in a study of T cells in Graves' hyperthyroidism and ophthalmopathy. Germline CDR1 MNHEY, CDR2 SMNVEV (reference sequence). V shed 3 bases and J 7 bases; nucleotides not matched to a gene: 19. CDR3 length equals 20 residues. RNA transcripts gave rise to amplified TCR beta CDR3 regions. First-round RT-PCR targeting the TCR CDR3 was performed with the HTBI primer set. MiXCR, run by TCRdb on the multiplex PCR reads, gives a single entry per CDR3 protein. The sample contains hundreds of thousands of distinct CDR3 sequences, about 15% of which appear only once. Patients between 18 and 65 years old had hyperthyroidism, newly diagnosed and lasting under 2 months.

The source material was blood. This chain joins TRBV27 and TRBJ1-6, with 9 bases fitting TRBD1. The receptor was isolated from a woman aged 18-29 years with Graves' hyperthyroidism. CDR3 DNA sequence: TGTGCCAGCAGTTTTTCGCTCTACCCGGGACAGGGTTCAACAAATTCACCCCTCCACTTT. Amino acids: CASSFSLYPGQGSTNSPLHF.